A selection of T cell receptor beta chains follows, all from one sample in a study of blood T cell repertoires in COVID-19. Sequencing was performed with immunoSEQ multiplex PCR; in TCRdb, only in-frame clones are kept and a portion is missing. The top ten hold around 1.3% of the sample, which has 300,000 to 450,000 clones, 87% seen once. Material for sequencing was PBMCs or T cells enriched from blood (not recorded which). The receptors were gathered from a man aged 25-40 years who had recovered from COVID-19. Both conserved end residues are part of each CDR3. The D gene is left open where the match is weak. The listing skips clone size in some rows; elsewhere it reads once, few, many or a size class.

J gene,clone size,CDR3 length,V gene,D gene,CDR3 protein,CDR3 DNA
TRBJ2-2,.,16,TRBV10-3,TRBD1,CASLDRDRIDTGELFF,TGTGCCAGCCTCGACAGGGACCGGATCGACACCGGGGAGCTGTTTTTT
TRBJ2-2,.,14,TRBV7-9,.,CASSLASGTGELFF,TGTGCCAGCAGCTTAGCCTCAGGGACCGGGGAGCTGTTTTTT
TRBJ2-2,.,16,TRBV5-1,.,CASSLTQGKGTGELFF,TGCGCCAGCAGCTTGACCCAGGGAAAAGGAACCGGGGAGCTGTTTTTT
TRBJ2-7,.,13,TRBV30,.,CACGRTGLYEQYF,TGTGCCTGCGGACGAACAGGGCTCTACGAGCAGTACTTC
TRBJ1-1,.,14,TRBV7-3,.,CASSSNRMNTEAFF,TGTGCCAGCAGCTCTAACAGAATGAACACTGAAGCTTTCTTT
TRBJ1-1,.,13,TRBV6-5,TRBD1,CASRLPGGTEAFF,TGTGCCAGCAGGCTCCCAGGGGGCACTGAAGCTTTCTTT
TRBJ2-2,.,13,TRBV7-2,TRBD2,CASSLRGVGELFF,TGTGCCAGCAGCTTACGGGGGGTCGGGGAGCTGTTTTTT
TRBJ2-1,once,19,TRBV15,TRBD2,CATSRGLGLAGSSYNEQFF,TGTGCCACCAGCAGAGGGTTGGGACTAGCGGGAAGCTCCTACAATGAGCAGTTCTTC
TRBJ1-5,.,14,TRBV10-2,.,CASSERGSGQPQHF,TGCGCCAGCAGTGAGCGAGGGTCAGGTCAGCCCCAGCATTTT
TRBJ2-1,.,14,TRBV10-3,.,CAISGRDGGNEQFF,TGTGCCATCAGTGGACGGGACGGAGGGAATGAGCAGTTCTTC
TRBJ1-2,few,14,TRBV13,.,CASSLVAGLYGYTF,TGTGCCAGCAGCTTGGTGGCAGGGCTCTATGGCTACACCTTC
TRBJ2-7,.,18,TRBV27,TRBD2,CASSSLQGYGLENYEQYF,TGTGCCAGCAGTTCCCTGCAGGGATATGGACTAGAGAACTACGAGCAGTACTTC
TRBJ1-1,.,13,TRBV3-1/TRBV3-2,.,CASSQGQGTEAFF,TGTGCCAGCAGCCAAGGCCAGGGCACTGAAGCTTTCTTT
TRBJ1-2,.,12,TRBV28,.,CASSLLGYGYTF,TGTGCCAGCAGTTTACTCGGGTATGGCTACACCTTC
TRBJ2-7,.,13,TRBV5-6,.,CASTRQEYYEQYF,TGTGCCAGCACAAGACAGGAATACTACGAGCAGTACTTC
TRBJ2-2,.,15,TRBV9,TRBD2,CASSVGGGGTGELFF,TGTGCCAGCAGCGTAGGAGGCGGGGGCACCGGGGAGCTGTTTTTT
TRBJ1-4,.,13,TRBV30,.,CAWSQVINEKLFF,TGTGCCTGGAGCCAGGTGATTAATGAAAAACTGTTTTTT
TRBJ2-7,.,12,TRBV2,.,CASSATGREQYF,TGTGCCAGCAGTGCAACGGGTCGGGAGCAGTACTTC
TRBJ1-2,.,15,TRBV5-1,TRBD1,CASSPGDSVNYGYTF,TGCGCCAGCAGCCCGGGGGACAGCGTTAACTATGGCTACACCTTC
TRBJ1-2,once,16,TRBV5-6,TRBD1,CASSLARQGHNYGYTF,TGTGCCAGCAGCTTGGCCCGACAGGGTCATAACTATGGCTACACCTTC
TRBJ1-4,.,15,TRBV19,.,CASSPREFTNEKLFF,TGTGCCAGTAGTCCCCGGGAGTTCACTAATGAAAAACTGTTTTTT
TRBJ2-5,.,15,TRBV7-2,TRBD1,CASSLRQGTYETQYF,TGTGCCAGCAGCTTGCGACAGGGCACGTATGAGACCCAGTACTTC
TRBJ1-5,.,13,TRBV10-2,.,CASSRQSNQPQHF,TGCGCCAGCAGCAGACAGTCAAATCAGCCCCAGCATTTT
TRBJ1-2,.,16,TRBV10-3,.,CAISESLGGYSYGYTF,TGTGCCATCAGTGAGTCGTTGGGAGGTTATAGCTATGGCTACACCTTC
TRBJ2-4,.,15,TRBV19,.,CASSMPGDGKNIQYF,TGTGCCAGTAGTATGCCCGGGGATGGCAAAAACATTCAGTACTTC
TRBJ2-5,.,14,TRBV7-2,.,CASSSAGPGKTQYF,TGTGCCAGCAGCTCCGCCGGGCCGGGAAAGACCCAGTACTTC
TRBJ2-1,.,13,TRBV19,.,CASSIWAGNEQFF,TGTGCCAGTAGTATTTGGGCGGGGAATGAGCAGTTCTTC
TRBJ1-3,once,18,TRBV6-1,.,CASSVQGNDNNSGNTIYF,TGTGCCAGCAGTGTACAGGGAAATGATAATAATTCTGGAAACACCATATATTTT
TRBJ2-2,.,13,TRBV11-2,.,CASSPGSAGELFF,TGTGCCAGCAGCCCCGGGTCGGCCGGGGAGCTGTTTTTT
TRBJ1-2,.,16,TRBV10-3,.,CAISELSTGNHYGYTF,TGTGCCATCAGTGAGCTGAGCACAGGGAATCACTATGGCTACACCTTC
TRBJ2-5,once,13,TRBV5-1,.,CASSLASEKTQYF,TGCGCCAGCAGCTTAGCTAGCGAGAAGACCCAGTACTTC
TRBJ1-5,.,14,TRBV20-1,.,CSASDLEGNQPQHF,TGCAGTGCTAGTGACCTGGAGGGAAATCAGCCCCAGCATTTT
TRBJ2-6,.,18,TRBV14,TRBD1,CASSQERRGRPGANVLTF,TGTGCCAGCAGCCAAGAACGCAGGGGGCGCCCTGGGGCCAACGTCCTGACTTTC
TRBJ2-7,.,14,TRBV9,TRBD2,CASSPSGGPYEQYF,TGTGCCAGCAGCCCCTCGGGGGGGCCCTACGAGCAGTACTTC